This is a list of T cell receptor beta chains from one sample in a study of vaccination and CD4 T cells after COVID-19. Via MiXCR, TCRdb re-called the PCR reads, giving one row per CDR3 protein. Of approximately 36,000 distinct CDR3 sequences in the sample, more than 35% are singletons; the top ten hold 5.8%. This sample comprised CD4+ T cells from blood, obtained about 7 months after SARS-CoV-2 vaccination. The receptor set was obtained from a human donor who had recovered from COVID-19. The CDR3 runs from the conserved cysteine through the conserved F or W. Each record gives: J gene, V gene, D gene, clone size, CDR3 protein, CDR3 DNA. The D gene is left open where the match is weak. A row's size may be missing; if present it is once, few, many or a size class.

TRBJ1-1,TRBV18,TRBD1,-,CASSPQGAPDLDTEAFF,TGTGCCAGCTCACCGCAGGGGGCCCCCGATCTGGACACTGAAGCTTTCTTT
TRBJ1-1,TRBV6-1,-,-,CASSSGRGDDNTEAFF,TGTGCCAGCAGCTCCGGTCGAGGGGATGACAACACTGAAGCTTTCTTT
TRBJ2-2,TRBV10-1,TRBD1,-,CASPRDEGAVRTGELFF,TGCGCCAGCCCCCGCGATGAGGGGGCGGTACGCACCGGGGAGCTGTTTTTT
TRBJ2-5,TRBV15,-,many,CATSRDPGETQYF,TGTGCCACCAGCAGAGATCCTGGGGAGACCCAGTACTTC
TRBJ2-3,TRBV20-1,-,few,CSAGKGSVSTDTQYF,TGCAGTGCTGGAAAGGGGTCCGTCAGCACAGATACGCAGTATTTT
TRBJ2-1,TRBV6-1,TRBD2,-,CASSPGLAGNNEQFF,TGTGCCAGCAGTCCGGGACTAGCGGGGAACAATGAGCAGTTCTTC
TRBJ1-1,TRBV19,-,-,CASSKTRNMNTEAFF,TGTGCCAGTAGTAAGACGCGAAATATGAACACTGAAGCTTTCTTT
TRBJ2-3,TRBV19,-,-,CASSPDGPSLQYF,TGTGCCAGTAGTCCCGACGGACCAAGCCTGCAGTATTTT
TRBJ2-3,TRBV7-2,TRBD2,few,CARRRREGRTDTQYF,TGTGCCAGACGCCGGCGGGAGGGCAGGACAGATACGCAGTATTTT
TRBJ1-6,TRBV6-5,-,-,CASGLRAQSPLHF,TGTGCCAGCGGTTTGAGGGCGCAATCACCCCTCCACTTT
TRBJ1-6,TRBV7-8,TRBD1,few,CASRKTRDSISPLHF,TGTGCCAGCAGGAAGACCCGGGACAGCATTTCACCCCTCCACTTT
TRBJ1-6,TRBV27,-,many,CASSLGQNNSPLHF,TGTGCCAGCAGTTTGGGGCAGAATAATTCACCCCTCCACTTT
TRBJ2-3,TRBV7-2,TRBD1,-,CASSFHRDRGTDTQYF,TGTGCCAGCAGCTTTCACCGGGACAGGGGGACAGATACGCAGTATTTT
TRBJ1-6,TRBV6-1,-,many,CASSDRENSPLHF,TGTGCCAGCAGTGACAGGGAGAATTCACCCCTCCACTTT
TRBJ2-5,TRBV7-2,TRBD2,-,CASSLALAGGTETQCF,TGTGCCAGCAGCTTAGCACTAGCGGGAGGTACGGAGACCCAGTGCTTC
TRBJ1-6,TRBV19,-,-,CASSSGGNGSPLHF,TGTGCCAGTAGTAGCGGGGGTAACGGTTCACCCCTCCACTTT
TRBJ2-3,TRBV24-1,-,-,CATSDLRAGTDTQYF,TGTGCCACCAGTGATTTGCGGGCAGGGACCGATACGCAGTATTTT
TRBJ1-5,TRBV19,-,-,CASSPQGPYSNQPQHF,TGTGCCAGTAGCCCACAGGGTCCTTATAGCAATCAGCCCCAGCATTTT
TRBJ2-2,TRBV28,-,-,CASSFTITGELFF,TGTGCCAGCAGTTTCACGATCACCGGGGAGCTGTTTTTT
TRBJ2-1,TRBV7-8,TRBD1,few,CASSLGDRGPYEQFF,TGTGCCAGCAGCTTAGGGGACAGGGGGCCGTATGAGCAGTTCTTC
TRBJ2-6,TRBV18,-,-,CASSPGGSSSGANVLTF,TGTGCCAGCTCACCGGGGGGCTCCAGCTCTGGGGCCAACGTCCTGACTTTC
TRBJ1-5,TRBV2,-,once,CASLRAEGDQPQHF,TGTGCCAGCCTAAGGGCCGAAGGGGATCAGCCCCAGCATTTT
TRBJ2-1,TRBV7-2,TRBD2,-,CASSPTLAGVYNEQFF,TGTGCCAGCAGCCCCACTCTAGCGGGAGTCTACAATGAGCAGTTCTTC
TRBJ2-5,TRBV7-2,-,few,CASSLELGSETQYF,TGTGCCAGCAGCTTAGAACTCGGGTCTGAGACCCAGTACTTC
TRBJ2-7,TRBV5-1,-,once,CASSLAQVSYEQYF,TGCGCCAGCAGCTTGGCACAGGTCTCCTACGAGCAGTACTTC
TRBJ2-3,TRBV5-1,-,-,CASSLETLTDTQYF,TGCGCCAGCAGCTTGGAAACACTCACAGATACGCAGTATTTT
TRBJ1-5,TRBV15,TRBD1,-,CATSREEGGINQPQHF,TGTGCCACCAGCAGAGAAGAAGGGGGCATCAACCAGCCCCAGCATTTT
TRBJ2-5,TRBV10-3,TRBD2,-,CAISASSGLAGARETQYF,TGTGCCATCAGTGCGTCGTCGGGGCTAGCGGGAGCACGGGAGACCCAGTACTTC
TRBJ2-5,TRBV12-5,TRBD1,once,CASGLGQGTGETQYF,TGTGCTAGTGGTTTGGGACAGGGAACCGGGGAGACCCAGTACTTC
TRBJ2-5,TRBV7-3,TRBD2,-,CASSPGLAGVWGETQYF,TGTGCCAGCAGCCCGGGACTAGCGGGAGTCTGGGGGGAGACCCAGTACTTC
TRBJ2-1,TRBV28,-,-,CASSPLGPYNEQFF,TGTGCCAGCAGTCCCCTCGGACCCTACAATGAGCAGTTCTTC
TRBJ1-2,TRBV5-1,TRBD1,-,CASSLGTGSPYGYTF,TGCGCCAGCAGCTTGGGGACAGGCAGCCCATATGGCTACACCTTC
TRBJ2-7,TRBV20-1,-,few,CSALKIDSYEQYF,TGCAGTGCTCTGAAAATTGACTCCTACGAGCAGTACTTC
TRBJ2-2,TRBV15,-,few,CATSRGLSEPGELFF,TGTGCCACCAGCAGAGGGTTATCCGAGCCCGGGGAGCTGTTTTTT
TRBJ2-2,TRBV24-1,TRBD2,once,CATSGPNGLASNTGELFF,TGTGCCACCAGTGGTCCGAATGGACTAGCCTCGAACACCGGGGAGCTGTTTTTT
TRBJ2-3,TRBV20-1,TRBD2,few,CSVAGGKKGTDTQYF,TGCAGTGTAGCGGGAGGGAAGAAAGGCACAGATACGCAGTATTTT
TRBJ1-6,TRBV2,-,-,CASSEEISPLHF,TGTGCCAGCAGTGAAGAGATCTCACCCCTCCACTTT
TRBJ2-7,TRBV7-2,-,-,CASSPLETRANEQYF,TGTGCCAGCAGCCCACTAGAAACCAGGGCCAACGAGCAGTACTTC
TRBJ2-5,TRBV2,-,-,CASSTQGRETQYF,TGTGCCAGCAGCACGCAGGGGAGGGAGACCCAGTACTTC
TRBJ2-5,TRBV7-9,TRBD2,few,CASSLMSGRARETQYF,TGTGCCAGCAGCTTAATGTCCGGGAGGGCCCGAGAGACCCAGTACTTC
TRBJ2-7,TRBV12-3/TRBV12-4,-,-,CASSPEGPTYEQYF,TGTGCCAGCAGCCCGGAGGGGCCAACCTACGAGCAGTACTTC
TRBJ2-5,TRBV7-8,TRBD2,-,CASSLGVAGGLQETQYF,TGTGCCAGCAGCTTAGGTGTGGCGGGAGGGCTCCAAGAGACCCAGTACTTC
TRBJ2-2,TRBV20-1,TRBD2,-,CSARDFMYLAGVSGELFF,TGCAGTGCTAGAGATTTTATGTATCTAGCGGGAGTCTCCGGGGAGCTGTTTTTT
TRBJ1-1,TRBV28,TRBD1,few,CASSTGRTEAFF,TGTGCCAGCTCGACAGGGAGAACTGAAGCTTTCTTT
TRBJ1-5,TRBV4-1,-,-,CASSQGSRWDGDQPQHF,TGCGCCAGCAGCCAGGGTTCAAGATGGGACGGTGATCAGCCCCAGCATTTT
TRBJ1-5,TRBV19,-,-,CASSISNQPQHF,TGTGCCAGTAGTATAAGCAATCAGCCCCAGCATTTT
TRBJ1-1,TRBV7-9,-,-,CASSLIQEKAFF,TGTGCCAGCAGCTTAATACAGGAGAAAGCTTTCTTT
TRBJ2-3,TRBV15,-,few,CATSSQGLKYTDTQYF,TGTGCCACCAGCAGTCAAGGACTGAAATACACAGATACGCAGTATTTT